One and the same sample provided the 6 T cell receptor beta chains below, sequenced in a study of cytomegalovirus exposure and HLA in healthy donors. Primers included in the PCR were 60 Vbeta and 13 Jbeta primers. Only in-frame clones appear in the TCRdb table, and some are missing; sequencing was by immunoSEQ multiplex PCR. This sample carries around 150,000 clones, approximately 79% of them seen once, and the ten largest clones take about 1.7%. The specimen sequenced was PBMCs. These receptors were taken from a woman younger than 45 in good health and CMV-seronegative.

The chain is built from TRBV6-5 and TRBJ1-2; 10 bases align to TRBD1. The CDR3 extends over 14 amino acids. V gave up 6 bases and J gave up 2 bases; unmatched junction bases: 3. Germline V CDR1 and CDR2: MNHEY, SVGAGI. CDR3 in amino acids: CASSQTGGNYGYTF. DNA of the CDR3: TGTGCCAGCAGCCAGACAGGGGGCAACTATGGCTACACCTTC.

V gene TRBV6-1 combines with J gene TRBJ1-6; unclear D gene. V was shortened by 1 base and J by 13 bases, with 14 bases between the two germline ends. Germline-derived CDR1 and CDR2 are MNHNS and SASEGT. This CDR3 contains 14 residues. The CDR3 DNA follows: TGTGCCAGCAGTGAAGAACAGACAAGGATTCCCCTCCACTTT. Its translation: CASSEEQTRIPLHF.

The chain is built from TRBV4-1 and TRBJ2-3; 7 positions agree with TRBD1. Trimming took 0 bases from V and 2 from J; bases not matched to a gene: 8. Germline assignment: CDR1 MGHRA and CDR2 YSYEKL. This CDR3 is 17 amino acids long. CDR3 residues: CASSQDRGYPYTDTQYF. DNA of the CDR3: TGCGCCAGCAGCCAAGACAGGGGGTACCCCTACACAGATACGCAGTATTTT.

The chain carries TRBV6-5 and TRBJ1-1; D not resolved. Germline loops: CDR1 MNHEY, CDR2 SVGAGI. The CDR3 runs 14 residues. V shed 2 bases and J shed 5 bases, with 12 bases lying between them. CDR3: CASSYSRAGTEAFF. The CDR3 bases are TGTGCCAGCAGTTACAGCCGGGCGGGGACTGAAGCTTTCTTT.

This clone was detected a few times. The chain joins TRBV7-3 to TRBJ1-2, with D unresolved. The CDR3 totals 15 residues. The V gene's germline CDR1 is SGHTA and CDR2 FQGTGA. Trimming took off 6 bases at V and 4 bases at J, with 18 bases between the two ends. For the CDR3, the DNA is TGTGCCAGCAGTCAACGACTTACGGGAACCTATGGCTACACCTTC. This translates into CASSQRLTGTYGYTF.

This clone was observed a single time. The chain has TRBV5-6 and TRBJ1-2; 9 nucleotides line up with TRBD1. Germline CDR1 is SGHDT and CDR2 is YYEEEE. V gave up 4 bases and J gave up 8 bases; unmatched junction bases: 9. The CDR3 contains 14 residues. Here the CDR3 DNA reads TGTGCCAGCAGCATGGGACAGGGTTCTCTCGGCTACACCTTC. Translating it yields CASSMGQGSLGYTF.